These T cell receptor beta chains were read from a single sample in a study of control samples from healthy donors and cancer patients. Repertoires were generated with immunoSEQ multiplex PCR, while TCRdb's copy carries only in-frame clones and drops some. The sample holds around 30,000 clones; approximately 94% are singletons and the top ten take roughly 6.7%. Sequencing used blood. These receptors all come from a man in his sixties in good health. The CDR3 runs from the conserved cysteine through the conserved F or W. The D gene is left open where the match is weak. Not every row has a clone size; where given, it reads once, few, many or a size class.

v_gene,d_gene,j_gene,abundance,CDR3nt,CDR3aa
TRBV6-6,TRBD1,TRBJ2-7,NA,TGTGCCAGCAGTTATGCCAACAGGGGGCAGTACTTC,CASSYANRGQYF
TRBV9,TRBD1,TRBJ2-5,NA,TGTGCCAGCAGCCCACCGACAGGGGCAAGAGAGACCCAGTACTTC,CASSPPTGARETQYF
TRBV11-2,NA,TRBJ1-2,few,TGTGCCAGCAGCTCCATCCGGGACGTCAATGGCTACACCTTC,CASSSIRDVNGYTF
TRBV10-1,NA,TRBJ2-1,NA,TGCGCCAGCAGTCCACCAGGAGCGGCCTACAATGAGCAGTTCTTC,CASSPPGAAYNEQFF
TRBV10-3,TRBD1,TRBJ2-7,NA,TGTGCCATCAGTGAAGGACAGGGTTACGAGCAGTACTTC,CAISEGQGYEQYF
TRBV7-9,NA,TRBJ2-1,once,TGTGCCAGCAGCTCAAAGACCCGCTGGCCCTACAATGAGCAGTTCTTC,CASSSKTRWPYNEQFF
TRBV5-6,NA,TRBJ2-3,NA,TGTGCCAGCAGCGGTGGGAGCGGTGGCACAGATACGCAGTATTTT,CASSGGSGGTDTQYF
TRBV3-1/TRBV3-2,NA,TRBJ2-7,NA,TGTGCCAGCAGCCAAGGAATACAGGGCTACGAGCAGTACTTC,CASSQGIQGYEQYF
TRBV19,NA,TRBJ1-6,NA,TGTGCCAGTATCCACAGGGATGGGACCTATAATTCACCCCTCCACTTT,CASIHRDGTYNSPLHF
TRBV7-2,NA,TRBJ1-5,NA,TGTGCCAGCAGCTCTTTATTCGATCAGCCCCAGCATTTT,CASSSLFDQPQHF
TRBV5-4,NA,TRBJ2-5,NA,TGTGCCAGCAGCTTGGGGGCGAGAGAGACCCAGTACTTC,CASSLGARETQYF
TRBV6-2/TRBV6-3,NA,TRBJ2-2,few,TGTGCCAGCAGTTACTCGATTCGGTTCGGGCGGGGGAACACCGGGGAGCTGTTTTTT,CASSYSIRFGRGNTGELFF
TRBV5-1,NA,TRBJ2-5,NA,TGCGCCAGCAGCTTGGCGGGGGACATCCCACAGACCCAGTACTTC,CASSLAGDIPQTQYF
TRBV6-5,TRBD1,TRBJ1-5,once,TGTGCCAGCAGGGTAGACAGGGTTAGCAATCAGCCCCAGCATTTT,CASRVDRVSNQPQHF
TRBV28,NA,TRBJ1-1,NA,TGTGCCAGCAGCCCAGTGGCAGGGCTCATAAACACTGAAGCTTTCTTT,CASSPVAGLINTEAFF
TRBV6-2/TRBV6-3,NA,TRBJ1-4,once,TGTGCCAGCAGTTATCCGGATAAGGGGAATGAAAAACTGTTTTTT,CASSYPDKGNEKLFF
TRBV7-2,TRBD2,TRBJ2-5,NA,TGTGCCAGCAGCTTACCTAGCGGGGGTTTAGAAGAGACCCAGTACTTC,CASSLPSGGLEETQYF
TRBV4-1,NA,TRBJ1-1,NA,TGCGCCAGCAGCCAAGTGCGTGTGTCCAGAAACACTGAAGCTTTCTTT,CASSQVRVSRNTEAFF
TRBV5-6,TRBD1,TRBJ2-3,once,TGTGCCAGCAGCTTGGCCCTCCGACAGGGTACAGATACGCAGTATTTT,CASSLALRQGTDTQYF
TRBV6-5,NA,TRBJ2-5,NA,TGTGCCAGCAGTCCCCGGGGTGGTGAGACCCAGTACTTC,CASSPRGGETQYF
TRBV30,NA,TRBJ1-4,NA,TGTGCCTGGAGTACAGGGGAAAAACTGTTTTTT,CAWSTGEKLFF
TRBV4-3,NA,TRBJ2-3,once,TGCGCCAGCAGCCAGGGGAGGACTAGCACAGATACGCAGTATTTT,CASSQGRTSTDTQYF
TRBV24-1,NA,TRBJ2-2,few,TGTGCCACCAGTGATTCCTCCGGGACCCGGGGCACCGGGGAGCTGTTTTTT,CATSDSSGTRGTGELFF
TRBV2,TRBD1,TRBJ1-4,once,TGTGCCAGCAGTGAACCCAGGGGGCAGAGTGAAAAACTGTTTTTT,CASSEPRGQSEKLFF
TRBV13,TRBD2,TRBJ2-3,NA,TGTGCCAGCAGCTTACCCGGGGAGGGGACAGATACGCAGTATTTT,CASSLPGEGTDTQYF
TRBV7-9,TRBD2,TRBJ2-7,NA,TGTGCCAGCAGCTCCCTGGGACTAGATCCGTACTTC,CASSSLGLDPYF
TRBV6-5,NA,TRBJ2-5,NA,TGTGCCAGCAGTTACTCCCGGGGATCGGGGACCCAGTACTTC,CASSYSRGSGTQYF
TRBV9,NA,TRBJ1-3,NA,TGTGCCAGCAGCGGCCCGGGCGAGGCCGGAAACACCATATATTTT,CASSGPGEAGNTIYF
TRBV7-8,TRBD1,TRBJ1-2,once,TGTGCCAGCAGCTGGGGACAGGTCGGCTACACCTTC,CASSWGQVGYTF
TRBV28,NA,TRBJ1-1,once,TGTGCCAGCAGTTTTCCCAATCTACAGCAATTGGGGACTGAAGCTTTCTTT,CASSFPNLQQLGTEAFF
TRBV9,NA,TRBJ2-2,NA,TGTGCCAGCAGCCCCGGGACCGCGACGGGGGAGCTGTTTTTT,CASSPGTATGELFF
TRBV6-1,NA,TRBJ1-1,once,TGTGCCAGCAGTGAAAGTTGGTTGGGCGGTAGGTGGTTCACTGAAGCTTTCTTT,CASSESWLGGRWFTEAFF
TRBV27,TRBD1,TRBJ2-6,once,TGTGCCAGCTGTCGGGACAGCCACTCTGGGGCCAACGTCCTGACTTTC,CASCRDSHSGANVLTF
TRBV6-5,NA,TRBJ2-7,once,TGTGCCAGCAGTTACGACTCATCTCGAACCTACGAGCAGTACTTC,CASSYDSSRTYEQYF